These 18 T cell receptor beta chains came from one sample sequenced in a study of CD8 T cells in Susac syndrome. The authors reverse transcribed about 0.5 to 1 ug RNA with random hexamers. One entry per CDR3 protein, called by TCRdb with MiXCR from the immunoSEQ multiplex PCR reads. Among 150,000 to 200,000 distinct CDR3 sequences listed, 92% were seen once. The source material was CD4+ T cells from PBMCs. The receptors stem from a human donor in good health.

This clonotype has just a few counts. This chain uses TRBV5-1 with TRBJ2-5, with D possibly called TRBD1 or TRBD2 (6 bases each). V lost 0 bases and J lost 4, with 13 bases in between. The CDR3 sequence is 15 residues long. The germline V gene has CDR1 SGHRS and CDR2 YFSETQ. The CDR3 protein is CASSLERGARETQYF. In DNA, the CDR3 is TGCGCCAGCAGCTTGGAGAGGGGGGCGAGAGAGACCCAGTACTTC.

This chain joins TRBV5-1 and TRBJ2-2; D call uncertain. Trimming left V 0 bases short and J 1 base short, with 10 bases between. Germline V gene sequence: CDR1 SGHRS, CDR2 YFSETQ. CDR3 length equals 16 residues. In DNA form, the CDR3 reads TGCGCCAGCAGCTTGGGTATACAGTTGAACACCGGGGAGCTGTTTTTT. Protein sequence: CASSLGIQLNTGELFF.

Here the CDR3 reads CASSPGGTPGNQPQHF. In nucleotides, the CDR3 is TGCGCCAGCAGCCCTGGGGGAACCCCCGGAAATCAGCCCCAGCATTTT. The chain is built from TRBV5-1 and TRBJ1-5, with D maybe TRBD1 (5 bases). The CDR3 is 16 amino acids. Trimming removed 4 bases at V and 4 bases at J, with 18 bases between. Germline V gene sequence: CDR1 SGHRS, CDR2 YFSETQ.

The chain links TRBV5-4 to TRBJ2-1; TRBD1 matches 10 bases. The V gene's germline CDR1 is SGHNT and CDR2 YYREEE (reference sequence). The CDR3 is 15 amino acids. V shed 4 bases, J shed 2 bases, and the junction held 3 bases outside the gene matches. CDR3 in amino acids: CASSAGQGAYNEQFF. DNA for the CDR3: TGTGCCAGCAGCGCAGGACAGGGGGCCTACAATGAGCAGTTCTTC. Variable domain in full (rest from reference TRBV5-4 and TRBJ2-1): ETGVTQSPTHLIKTRGQQVTLRCSSQSGHNTVSWYQQALGQGPQFIFQYYREEENGRGNFPPRFSGLQFPNYSSELNVNALELDDSALYLCASSAGQGAYNEQFFGPGTRLTVL.

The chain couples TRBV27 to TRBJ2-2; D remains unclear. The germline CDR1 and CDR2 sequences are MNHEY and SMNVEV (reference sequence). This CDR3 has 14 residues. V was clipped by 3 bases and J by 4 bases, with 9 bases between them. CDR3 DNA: TGTGCCAGCAGTTTGGAAGGGCTCACCGGGGAGCTGTTTTTT. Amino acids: CASSLEGLTGELFF.

CDR3 loop: CASSAPPKGSLAFF. The CDR3 DNA sequence: TGTGCCAGCAGTGCCCCTCCTAAGGGTAGTTTAGCTTTCTTT. The J gene is TRBJ1-1, the V gene TRBV28; no clear D. The ends were cut back, 5 bases at V and 10 bases at J, with 20 bases in the middle. CDR1 MDHEN and CDR2 SYDVKM come from the germline V gene. The CDR3 extends over 14 amino acids.

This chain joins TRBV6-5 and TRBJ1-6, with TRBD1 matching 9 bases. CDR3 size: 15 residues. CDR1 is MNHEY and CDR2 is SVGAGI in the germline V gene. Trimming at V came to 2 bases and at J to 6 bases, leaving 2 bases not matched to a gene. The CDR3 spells CASSYTDRGNSPLHF. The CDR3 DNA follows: TGTGCCAGCAGTTACACGGACAGGGGTAATTCACCCCTCCACTTT.

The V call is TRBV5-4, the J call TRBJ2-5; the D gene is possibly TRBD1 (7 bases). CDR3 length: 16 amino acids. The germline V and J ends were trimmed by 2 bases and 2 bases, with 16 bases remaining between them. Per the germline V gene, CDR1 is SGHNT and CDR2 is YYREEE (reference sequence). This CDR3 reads CASSFGQPGGQETQYF. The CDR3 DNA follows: TGTGCCAGCAGCTTTGGGCAACCAGGGGGGCAAGAGACCCAGTACTTC.

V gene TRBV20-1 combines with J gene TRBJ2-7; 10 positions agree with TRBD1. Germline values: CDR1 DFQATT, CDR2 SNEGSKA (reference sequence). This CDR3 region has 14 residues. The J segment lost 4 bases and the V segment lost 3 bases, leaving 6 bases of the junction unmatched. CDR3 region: CSARGDRGLYEQYF. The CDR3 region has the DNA TGCAGTGCTAGGGGAGACAGGGGGCTATACGAGCAGTACTTC.

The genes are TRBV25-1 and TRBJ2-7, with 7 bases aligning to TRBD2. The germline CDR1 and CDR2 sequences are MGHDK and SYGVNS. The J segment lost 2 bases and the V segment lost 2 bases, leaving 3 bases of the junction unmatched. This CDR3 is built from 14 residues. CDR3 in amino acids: CASSEQGGPYEQYF. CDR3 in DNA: TGTGCCAGCAGTGAACAGGGAGGGCCCTACGAGCAGTACTTC.

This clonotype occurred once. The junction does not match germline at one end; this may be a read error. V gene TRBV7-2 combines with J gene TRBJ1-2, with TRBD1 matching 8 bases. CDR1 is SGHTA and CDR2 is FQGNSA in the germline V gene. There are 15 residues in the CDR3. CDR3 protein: CASSLDTGGNDGYTF. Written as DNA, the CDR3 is TGTGCCAGCAGCTTAGACACAGGGGGTAACGATGGCTACACCTTC.

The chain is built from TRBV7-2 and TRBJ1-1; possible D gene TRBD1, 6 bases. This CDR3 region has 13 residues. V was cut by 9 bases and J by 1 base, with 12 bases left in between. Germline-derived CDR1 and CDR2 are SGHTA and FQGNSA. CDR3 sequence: CASQTGQNTEAFF. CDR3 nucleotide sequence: TGTGCCAGTCAGACAGGACAGAACACTGAAGCTTTCTTT.

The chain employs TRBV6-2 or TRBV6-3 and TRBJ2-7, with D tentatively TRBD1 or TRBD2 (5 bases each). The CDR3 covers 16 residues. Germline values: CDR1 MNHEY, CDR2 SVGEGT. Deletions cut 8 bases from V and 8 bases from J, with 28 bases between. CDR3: CASGRGTSTNGGKQYF. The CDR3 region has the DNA TGTGCCAGCGGAAGAGGGACCTCAACAAATGGGGGAAAGCAGTACTTC.

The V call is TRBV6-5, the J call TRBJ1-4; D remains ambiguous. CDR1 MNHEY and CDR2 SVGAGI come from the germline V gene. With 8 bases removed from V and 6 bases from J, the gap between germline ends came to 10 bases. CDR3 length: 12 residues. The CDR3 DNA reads TGTGCCAGCGGTGCAGGATATGAAAAACTGTTTTTT. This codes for CASGAGYEKLFF.

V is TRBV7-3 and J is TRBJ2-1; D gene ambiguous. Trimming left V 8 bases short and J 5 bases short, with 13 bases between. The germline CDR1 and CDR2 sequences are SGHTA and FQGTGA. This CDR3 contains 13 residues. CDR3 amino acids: CASGLSTNNEQFF. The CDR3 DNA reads TGTGCCAGCGGTCTATCGACGAACAATGAGCAGTTCTTC.

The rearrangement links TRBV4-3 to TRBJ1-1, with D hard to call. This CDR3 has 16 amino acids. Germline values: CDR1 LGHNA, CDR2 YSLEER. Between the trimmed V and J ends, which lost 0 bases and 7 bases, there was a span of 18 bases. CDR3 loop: CASSQEIRPEVNEAFF. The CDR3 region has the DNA TGCGCCAGCAGCCAAGAGATCCGCCCGGAGGTGAATGAAGCTTTCTTT.

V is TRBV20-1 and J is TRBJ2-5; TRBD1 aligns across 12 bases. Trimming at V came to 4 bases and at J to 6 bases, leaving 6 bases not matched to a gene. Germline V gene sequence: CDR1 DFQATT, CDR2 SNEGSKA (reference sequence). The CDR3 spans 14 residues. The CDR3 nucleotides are TGCAGTGCTATTCCGGGACAGGGGGCGAAGACCCAGTACTTC. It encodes CSAIPGQGAKTQYF.

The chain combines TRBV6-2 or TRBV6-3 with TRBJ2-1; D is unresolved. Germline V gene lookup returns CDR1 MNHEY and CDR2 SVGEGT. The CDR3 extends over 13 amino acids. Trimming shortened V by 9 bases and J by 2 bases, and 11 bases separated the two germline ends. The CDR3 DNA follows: TGTGCCAGTACGCGTGTGGCCTACAATGAGCAGTTCTTC. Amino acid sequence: CASTRVAYNEQFF.